This entry features one T cell receptor beta chain sequence. No antigen is known for it. There are no base qualities to consult, and no much larger clone falls within one base. The sample's time point label, decoded: 100 days after allo-HCT. Blood from recipients was drawn about 28 days before transplant and again at days 30, 100 and 180 after transplant. Using Nuclei Lysis Solution, genomic DNA was extracted from unfractionated peripheral blood mononuclear cells that were either fresh or cryopreserved. This entry is derived from a study of T cell clonotyping in hematopoietic cell transplantation (dated by TCRdb to about 2021). Some background on the complete study: In the study, 140 or so blood samples were gathered from over 30 consecutive transplant recipients and their related donors. Patient recruitment ran from 2015 to January 2017, and follow-up continued until September 2020 or death. Broad study findings and their caveats: Just a small fraction of recipient repertoires overlapped with donor repertoires, and more than 95% appeared de novo at the given depth. Inverse Simpson Index values from donors and from recipients before transplant predicted broader TCR repertoire diversity after transplant. A decrease in recipient TCR diversity was observed after transplant, and a progressive increase in pathologically expanded clonotypes was seen from day 30 to day 180. The sample size was limited, and because cells were not sorted, the contributions of CD4 and CD8 repertoires could not be separated.

With the immunoSEQ assay, which is a bias-controlled multiplex PCR relying on V- and J-specific primers, TCR beta CDR3 regions were amplified from genomic DNA. In a second PCR step, a proprietary barcode and Illumina adapter sequences were attached to the CDR3 amplicons. An Illumina MiSeq instrument was used to sequence the CDR3 libraries. As for the authors' bioinformatics: immunoSEQ Analyzer 3.0 was used for export and quality control, with R Bioconductor and Immunarch used for downstream analyses. Only productive rearrangements in the normalized downsampled data set were used to calculate repertoire metrics. In the normalized cohort, a clonotype counted as pathologically expanded if the clonotype was larger than 5 templates. The Inverse Simpson Index was used to measure repertoire diversity. To capture all clonotypes, CMV-specificity analyses were performed on the non-normalized data set. This immuneACCESS table, as held by TCRdb, lists in-frame sequences with V and J called but not all clones. Of the missing ones, under half trace to an unresolved V gene in checked studies; the others have no known cause. V and J calls and clone size follow that table, whereas D and trimming were derived from the DNA. Counted in this sample were around 5,000 clones; around 70% of them appeared once. Around a quarter of the sample comes from the top ten.

This specimen consisted of PBMCs, obtained 100 days after allogeneic stem cell transplant. The TCR sequence derives from a female patient between 50 and 59 years old who had an allogeneic stem cell transplant, so the T cells may come from the graft donor. Some clones in this sample may be carry-over from other donors' samples.

The DNA sequence is as follows: TGTGCCAGCAGTCAGGGTGCGGGGGATCAGCCCCAGCATTTT. This is translated as CASSQGAGDQPQHF. The rearranged segments are TRBV25-1 and TRBJ1-5, with TRBD1 as a weak D call on 5 bases. V and J are truncated by 5 bases and 5 bases respectively, leaving an intervening sequence of 13 bases. The CDR3 runs 14 residues from the cysteine to the phenylalanine. The CDR3 DNA has 42 bases and is translated from base 1. CDR1 and CDR2 were assigned from the germline V gene as MGHDK and SYGVNS.